A selection of T cell receptor beta chains follows, all from one sample in a study of regulatory T cells in long-lasting Graves disease. TCRdb itself ran the multiplex PCR reads through MiXCR, one entry per CDR3 protein. Counted here are roughly 350,000 distinct CDR3 sequences, roughly 15% occurring once; the ten biggest clones make up around 21%. Another study also made use of these data, one on T cells in Graves' hyperthyroidism and ophthalmopathy.

This sample comprised peripheral blood mononuclear cells (PBMCs), obtained at new diagnosis, from a patient treated with antithyroid drugs. The receptors here all came from a woman younger than 30 with Graves disease. CDR3s include the opening cysteine and the closing phenylalanine or tryptophan. A D gene is named only where the DNA matches it firmly. Where a row states a size, it is once, few, many or the class of an expanded clone; other rows omit it.

V gene: TRBV5-1
clone size: many
J gene: TRBJ2-7
D gene: TRBD1
CDR3 protein: CASSLEDRGSYEQYF
CDR3 DNA: TGCGCCAGCAGCTTGGAGGACAGGGGGAGCTACGAGCAGTACTTC

V gene: TRBV12-3/TRBV12-4
clone size: many
J gene: TRBJ2-1
D gene: TRBD1
CDR3 protein: CASSPWTGGNNEQFF
CDR3 DNA: TGTGCCAGCAGCCCTTGGACAGGCGGTAACAATGAGCAGTTCTTC

V gene: TRBV4-1
clone size: few
J gene: TRBJ2-4
D gene: -
CDR3 protein: CANSQFAGGKTLGAKNIQYF
CDR3 DNA: TGCGCCAACAGCCAATTTGCCGGGGGCAAAACCCTAGGGGCCAAAAACATTCAGTACTTC

V gene: TRBV18
clone size: many
J gene: TRBJ2-3
D gene: -
CDR3 protein: CASSLRMGGTDTQYF
CDR3 DNA: TGTGCCAGCTCACTTAGGATGGGGGGCACAGATACGCAGTATTTT

V gene: TRBV7-6
clone size: few
J gene: TRBJ1-2
D gene: -
CDR3 protein: CASSLGESGYTF
CDR3 DNA: TGTGCCAGCAGCTTAGGGGAGAGTGGCTACACCTTC

V gene: TRBV3-1
clone size: many
J gene: TRBJ1-3
D gene: -
CDR3 protein: CASSQVPGAGNTIYF
CDR3 DNA: TGTGCCAGCAGCCAAGTCCCCGGCGCTGGAAACACCATATATTTT

V gene: TRBV24-1
clone size: -
J gene: TRBJ2-2
D gene: -
CDR3 protein: CATSDQQGTGELFF
CDR3 DNA: TGTGCCACCAGTGATCAACAGGGAACCGGGGAGCTGTTTTTT

V gene: TRBV5-1
clone size: many
J gene: TRBJ2-3
D gene: -
CDR3 protein: CASSSRSRTDTQYF
CDR3 DNA: TGCGCCAGCAGCTCACGGAGCCGCACAGATACGCAGTATTTT

V gene: TRBV6-1
clone size: few
J gene: TRBJ2-5
D gene: -
CDR3 protein: CASSERGLRQETQYF
CDR3 DNA: TGTGCCAGCAGTGAAAGGGGACTTCGGCAAGAGACCCAGTACTTC

V gene: TRBV11-2
clone size: many
J gene: TRBJ2-3
D gene: -
CDR3 protein: CASSLRSPGTDTQYF
CDR3 DNA: TGTGCCAGCAGCTTAAGATCCCCGGGGACAGATACGCAGTATTTT

V gene: TRBV12-3/TRBV12-4
clone size: few
J gene: TRBJ2-5
D gene: -
CDR3 protein: CASSIIGEETQYF
CDR3 DNA: TGTGCCAGCAGTATCATCGGAGAAGAGACCCAGTACTTC

V gene: TRBV5-4
clone size: -
J gene: TRBJ2-1
D gene: -
CDR3 protein: CASSRQGVASGPSYNEQFF
CDR3 DNA: TGTGCCAGCAGCAGGCAGGGGGTGGCTAGCGGGCCCTCCTACAATGAGCAGTTCTTC

V gene: TRBV5-1
clone size: -
J gene: TRBJ2-1
D gene: -
CDR3 protein: CASSSQGTAEQFF
CDR3 DNA: TGCGCCAGCAGCAGCCAAGGGACTGCTGAGCAGTTCTTC

V gene: TRBV28
clone size: many
J gene: TRBJ2-3
D gene: -
CDR3 protein: CASSGGGRINTDTQYF
CDR3 DNA: TGTGCCAGCAGTGGAGGGGGGCGCATAAACACAGATACGCAGTATTTT

V gene: TRBV19
clone size: -
J gene: TRBJ1-5
D gene: TRBD1
CDR3 protein: CASSIGVDRVQPQHF
CDR3 DNA: TGTGCCAGTAGTATCGGGGTCGACAGGGTTCAGCCCCAGCATTTT

V gene: TRBV27
clone size: many
J gene: TRBJ1-1
D gene: -
CDR3 protein: CASSPRGAEAFF
CDR3 DNA: TGTGCCAGCAGTCCTCGGGGCGCGGAAGCTTTCTTT

V gene: TRBV3-1
clone size: few
J gene: TRBJ1-2
D gene: -
CDR3 protein: CASSQSDVAGYTF
CDR3 DNA: TGTGCCAGCAGCCAGTCGGATGTGGCTGGCTACACCTTC

V gene: TRBV6-1
clone size: -
J gene: TRBJ1-5
D gene: -
CDR3 protein: CASSEARGSYSNQPQHF
CDR3 DNA: TGTGCCAGCAGTGAGGCAAGAGGCAGTTATAGCAATCAGCCCCAGCATTTT

V gene: TRBV5-1
clone size: -
J gene: TRBJ2-5
D gene: -
CDR3 protein: CASSSGRHQETQYF
CDR3 DNA: TGCGCCAGCAGTTCAGGGCGCCACCAAGAGACCCAGTACTTC

V gene: TRBV6-1
clone size: many
J gene: TRBJ2-7
D gene: -
CDR3 protein: CAVLTYYEQYF
CDR3 DNA: TGTGCCGTCCTAACCTACTACGAGCAGTACTTC

V gene: TRBV7-9
clone size: -
J gene: TRBJ1-2
D gene: TRBD1
CDR3 protein: CASSLGKGAEGYTF
CDR3 DNA: TGTGCCAGCAGCTTGGGAAAGGGGGCAGAAGGCTACACCTTC

V gene: TRBV4-1
clone size: many
J gene: TRBJ2-3
D gene: TRBD1
CDR3 protein: CASSQEMDRGGDTQYF
CDR3 DNA: TGCGCCAGCAGCCAAGAAATGGACAGGGGGGGAGATACGCAGTATTTT

V gene: TRBV6-2/TRBV6-3
clone size: many
J gene: TRBJ2-1
D gene: TRBD2
CDR3 protein: CASSHTSGGNEQFF
CDR3 DNA: TGTGCCAGCAGTCACACTAGCGGCGGCAATGAGCAGTTCTTC

V gene: TRBV6-1
clone size: few
J gene: TRBJ1-6
D gene: -
CDR3 protein: CASSPPGYNSPLHF
CDR3 DNA: TGTGCCAGCAGCCCCCCCGGTTATAATTCACCCCTCCACTTT

V gene: TRBV5-1
clone size: many
J gene: TRBJ2-3
D gene: TRBD2
CDR3 protein: CASSLPTSGSSPDTQYF
CDR3 DNA: TGCGCCAGCAGCTTGCCGACTAGCGGGAGCTCCCCAGATACGCAGTATTTT

V gene: TRBV9
clone size: many
J gene: TRBJ2-7
D gene: TRBD2
CDR3 protein: CASSVGAGVFNEQYF
CDR3 DNA: TGTGCCAGCAGCGTAGGAGCGGGAGTTTTCAACGAGCAGTACTTC

V gene: TRBV4-2
clone size: many
J gene: TRBJ1-6
D gene: TRBD1
CDR3 protein: CASSQEGQGPLPLHF
CDR3 DNA: TGTGCCAGCAGCCAAGAGGGACAGGGGCCCTTACCCCTCCACTTT

V gene: TRBV6-1
clone size: many
J gene: TRBJ2-1
D gene: TRBD2
CDR3 protein: CASSPGTSGNLRDSYNEQFF
CDR3 DNA: TGTGCCAGCAGTCCAGGGACTAGCGGAAACCTCAGAGACTCCTACAATGAGCAGTTCTTC

V gene: TRBV20-1
clone size: many
J gene: TRBJ1-5
D gene: -
CDR3 protein: CSARAARRNQPQHF
CDR3 DNA: TGCAGTGCTAGAGCCGCACGCCGAAATCAGCCCCAGCATTTT

V gene: TRBV7-3
clone size: many
J gene: TRBJ2-1
D gene: -
CDR3 protein: CASSATGTWTEYEQFF
CDR3 DNA: TGTGCCAGCAGCGCTACCGGGACGTGGACCGAGTATGAGCAGTTCTTC

V gene: TRBV3-1
clone size: -
J gene: TRBJ1-6
D gene: -
CDR3 protein: CASSQLITANSPLHF
CDR3 DNA: TGTGCCAGCAGCCAATTAATAACAGCCAATTCACCCCTCCACTTT

V gene: TRBV27
clone size: many
J gene: TRBJ2-5
D gene: -
CDR3 protein: CASSLRVTEETQYF
CDR3 DNA: TGTGCCAGCAGTTTAAGGGTAACCGAAGAGACCCAGTACTTC

V gene: TRBV7-3
clone size: -
J gene: TRBJ2-1
D gene: TRBD2
CDR3 protein: CASSRSPSAGQQFF
CDR3 DNA: TGTGCCAGCAGCCGGTCTCCCTCAGCGGGGCAGCAGTTCTTC

V gene: TRBV28
clone size: -
J gene: TRBJ2-2
D gene: -
CDR3 protein: CASLDSANTGELFF
CDR3 DNA: TGTGCCAGCCTGGACAGTGCGAACACCGGGGAGCTGTTTTTT

V gene: TRBV6-1
clone size: many
J gene: TRBJ1-1
D gene: -
CDR3 protein: CASSEWPGPVNTEAFF
CDR3 DNA: TGTGCCAGCAGTGAATGGCCAGGGCCAGTGAACACTGAAGCTTTCTTT

V gene: TRBV16
clone size: -
J gene: TRBJ2-7
D gene: -
CDR3 protein: CASSQSKGPSYEQYF
CDR3 DNA: TGTGCCAGCAGCCAATCGAAGGGTCCCTCCTACGAGCAGTACTTC

V gene: TRBV6-4
clone size: few
J gene: TRBJ1-2
D gene: -
CDR3 protein: CARNPLSHYRGYTF
CDR3 DNA: TGTGCCCGCAACCCCCTGAGCCACTATCGTGGCTACACCTTC

V gene: TRBV7-9
clone size: -
J gene: TRBJ1-5
D gene: -
CDR3 protein: CASSLRNRATQHF
CDR3 DNA: TGTGCCAGCAGCTTACGTAACAGGGCGACCCAGCATTTT

V gene: TRBV20-1
clone size: many
J gene: TRBJ2-5
D gene: TRBD2
CDR3 protein: CSARWRGYSETQYF
CDR3 DNA: TGCAGTGCTAGGTGGCGGGGGTACTCGGAGACCCAGTACTTC

V gene: TRBV24-1
clone size: many
J gene: TRBJ2-2
D gene: -
CDR3 protein: CATSDFNRGGTGELFF
CDR3 DNA: TGTGCCACCAGTGATTTTAACAGGGGAGGGACCGGGGAGCTGTTTTTT

V gene: TRBV24-1
clone size: -
J gene: TRBJ2-1
D gene: -
CDR3 protein: CATSDFPETYNEQFF
CDR3 DNA: TGTGCCACCAGTGATTTCCCGGAGACCTACAATGAACAGTTCTTC

V gene: TRBV19
clone size: few
J gene: TRBJ1-5
D gene: TRBD1
CDR3 protein: CASSRTGAYQPQHF
CDR3 DNA: TGTGCCAGTAGTCGGACAGGGGCATATCAGCCCCAGCATTTT